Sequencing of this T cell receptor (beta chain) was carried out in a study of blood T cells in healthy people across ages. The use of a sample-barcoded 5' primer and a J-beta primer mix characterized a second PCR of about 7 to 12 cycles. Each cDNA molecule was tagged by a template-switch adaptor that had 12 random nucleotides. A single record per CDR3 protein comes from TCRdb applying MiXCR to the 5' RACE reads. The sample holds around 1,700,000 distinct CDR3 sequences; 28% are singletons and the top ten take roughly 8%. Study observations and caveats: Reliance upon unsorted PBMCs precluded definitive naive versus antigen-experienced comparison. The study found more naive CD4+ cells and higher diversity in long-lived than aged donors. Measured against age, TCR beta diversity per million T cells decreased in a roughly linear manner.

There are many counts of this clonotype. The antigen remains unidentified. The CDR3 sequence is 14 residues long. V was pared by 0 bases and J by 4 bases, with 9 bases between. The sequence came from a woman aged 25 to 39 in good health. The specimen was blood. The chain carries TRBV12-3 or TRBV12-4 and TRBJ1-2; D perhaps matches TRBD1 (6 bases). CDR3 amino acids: CASSLADSRYGYTF. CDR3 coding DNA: TGTGCCAGCAGTTTAGCGGACAGTCGCTATGGCTACACCTTC.